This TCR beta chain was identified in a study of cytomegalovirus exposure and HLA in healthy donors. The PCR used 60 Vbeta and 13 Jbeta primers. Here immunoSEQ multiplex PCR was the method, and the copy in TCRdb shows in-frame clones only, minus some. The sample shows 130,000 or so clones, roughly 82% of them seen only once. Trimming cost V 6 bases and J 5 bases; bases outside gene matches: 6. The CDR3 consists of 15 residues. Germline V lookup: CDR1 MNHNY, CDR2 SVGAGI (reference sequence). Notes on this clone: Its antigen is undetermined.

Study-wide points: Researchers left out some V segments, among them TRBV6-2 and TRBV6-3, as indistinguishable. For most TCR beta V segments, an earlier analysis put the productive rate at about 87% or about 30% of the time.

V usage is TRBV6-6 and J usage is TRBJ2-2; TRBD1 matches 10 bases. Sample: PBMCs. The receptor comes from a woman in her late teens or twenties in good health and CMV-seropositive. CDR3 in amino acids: CASSRGQGNTGELFF. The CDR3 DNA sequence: TGTGCCAGCAGCCGGGGACAGGGGAATACCGGGGAGCTGTTTTTT.